The 8 T cell receptor beta chains below were found in one sample sequenced in a study of Ad26.COV2.S vaccination and SARS-CoV-2 variants. Indicated treatment: around 19 received Ad26.COV2.S at low or high dose, single or two shots; 5 received placebo; per-sample allocation not given. Each sample was drawn 63 days after the first injection (of vaccine or placebo). Libraries were prepared by immunoSEQ multiplex PCR; TCRdb keeps only in-frame clonotypes and omits some of them. The sample shows 300,000 to 400,000 clones, around 90% of them seen only once. This specimen consisted of peripheral blood, obtained in a trial of Ad26.COV2.S vaccine versus placebo. The origin of the receptors is a person aged 18 to 65 who received the Ad26.COV2.S COVID-19 vaccine or a placebo.

The V call is TRBV5-1, the J call TRBJ2-3, with 14 bases aligning to TRBD2. J was trimmed by 0 bases and V by 3 bases; bases with no gene match: 9. Per the germline V gene, CDR1 is SGHRS and CDR2 is YFSETQ. The CDR3 consists of 19 residues. CDR3 nucleotide sequence: TGCGCCAGCAGCTGGGGACTAGCGGGAGACTTTTCCAGCACAGATACGCAGTATTTT. The encoded protein is CASSWGLAGDFSSTDTQYF. Together with reference TRBV5-1 and TRBJ2-3, the CDR3 gives the full variable domain: KAGVTQTPRYLIKTRGQQVTLSCSPISGHRSVSWYQQTPGQGLQFLFEYFSETQRNKGNFPGRFSGRQFSNSRSEMNVSTLELGDSALYLCASSWGLAGDFSSTDTQYFGPGTRLTVL.

The chain employs TRBV7-8 and TRBJ1-1; 10 nucleotides align to TRBD1. In germline, CDR1 is SGHVS, CDR2 FQNEAQ. This CDR3 comprises 16 residues. J gave up 10 bases and V 4 bases, and 15 bases lay outside the gene matches. The CDR3 protein is CASSSGTGDIESGAFF. CDR3 coding DNA: TGTGCCAGCAGCTCCGGGACAGGGGATATAGAAAGTGGAGCTTTCTTT.

V and J are TRBV7-9 and TRBJ1-2; D gene ambiguous. The CDR3 spans 15 residues. V was cut by 1 base and J by 4 bases, with 13 bases left in between. The V gene's germline CDR1 is SEHNR and CDR2 FQNEAQ (reference sequence). CDR3 bases: TGTGCCAGCAGCTTAGAGTATGTGATAGGCTATGGCTACACCTTC. Translating it yields CASSLEYVIGYGYTF.

The chain uses TRBV9 and TRBJ2-1, with 14 bases that match TRBD2. Trimming cost V 0 bases and J 6 bases; bases outside gene matches: 2. CDR1 is SGDLS and CDR2 is YYNGEE in the germline V gene. CDR3 length equals 16 residues. This CDR3 reads CASSVGLAGGFNEQFF. DNA for the CDR3: TGTGCCAGCAGCGTAGGACTAGCGGGGGGGTTCAATGAGCAGTTCTTC.

The chain carries TRBV6-6 and TRBJ2-1; no firm D call. CDR1 and CDR2 from the germline V gene are MNHNY and SVGAGI (reference sequence). The V gene lost 6 bases and the J gene lost 16 bases, with 22 bases spanning the gap. The CDR3 is 13 residues long. This chain's CDR3 is CASSRLGEREKFF. The CDR3, as DNA: TGTGCCAGCAGCCGACTTGGGGAAAGGGAAAAATTCTTC.

The chain combines TRBV6-5 with TRBJ2-2; D unclear. V lost 0 bases and J lost 6, with 8 bases in between. The length of the CDR3 is 14 residues. The germline V gene encodes CDR1 MNHEY and CDR2 SVGAGI. The CDR3 coding sequence is TGTGCCAGCAGTTACTCGGGCGGTCCCGGGGAGCTGTTTTTT. Translated: CASSYSGGPGELFF.

The chain links TRBV6-6 to TRBJ2-3; TRBD2 is a possible D gene (6 bases). The CDR3 runs to 13 residues. Trimming took off 2 bases at V and 8 bases at J, with 11 bases between the two ends. In germline, CDR1 is MNHNY, CDR2 SVGAGI (reference sequence). This CDR3 reads CASSYVRGGTQYF. CDR3 bases: TGTGCCAGCAGTTACGTGAGGGGAGGTACGCAGTATTTT.

The chain joins TRBV6-6 to TRBJ2-7; TRBD1 aligns across 7 bases. CDR3 length equals 16 residues. J was trimmed by 2 bases and V by 5 bases; bases with no gene match: 12. The germline V gene has CDR1 MNHNY and CDR2 SVGAGI (reference sequence). CDR3 coding DNA: TGTGCCAGCAGTCCCTTATGCCGGGACAGCCCCTACGAGCAGTACGTC. Translating it yields CASSPLCRDSPYEQYV.